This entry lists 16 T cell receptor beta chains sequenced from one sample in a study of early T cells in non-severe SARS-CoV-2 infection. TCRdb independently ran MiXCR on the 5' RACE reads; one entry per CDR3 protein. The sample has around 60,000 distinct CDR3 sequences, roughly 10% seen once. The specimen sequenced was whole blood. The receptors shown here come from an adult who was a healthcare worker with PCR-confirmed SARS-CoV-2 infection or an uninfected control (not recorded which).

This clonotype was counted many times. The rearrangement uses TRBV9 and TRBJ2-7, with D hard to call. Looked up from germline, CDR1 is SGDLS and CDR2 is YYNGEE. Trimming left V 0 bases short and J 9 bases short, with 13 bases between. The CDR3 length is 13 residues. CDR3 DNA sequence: TGTGCCAGCAGCGTAGAACCAGAATCTGCGCAGTACTTC. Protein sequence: CASSVEPESAQYF.

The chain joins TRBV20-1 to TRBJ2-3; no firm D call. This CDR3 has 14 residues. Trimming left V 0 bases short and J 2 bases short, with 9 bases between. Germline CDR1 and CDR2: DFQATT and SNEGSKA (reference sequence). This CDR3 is CSARDTVVTDTQYF. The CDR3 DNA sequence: TGCAGTGCTAGAGATACGGTAGTCACAGATACGCAGTATTTT.

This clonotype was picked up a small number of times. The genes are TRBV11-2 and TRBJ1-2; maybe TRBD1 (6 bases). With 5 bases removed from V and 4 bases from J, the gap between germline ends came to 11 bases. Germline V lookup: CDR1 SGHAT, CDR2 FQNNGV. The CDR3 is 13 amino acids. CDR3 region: CASSPRTAYGYTF. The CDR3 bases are TGTGCCAGCAGCCCACGGACAGCCTATGGCTACACCTTC.

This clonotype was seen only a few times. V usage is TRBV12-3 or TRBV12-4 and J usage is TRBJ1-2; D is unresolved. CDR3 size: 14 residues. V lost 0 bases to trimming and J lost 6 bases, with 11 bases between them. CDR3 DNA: TGTGCCAGCAGTTTAGCGCGGTACAGCCATGGCTACACCTTC. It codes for CASSLARYSHGYTF.

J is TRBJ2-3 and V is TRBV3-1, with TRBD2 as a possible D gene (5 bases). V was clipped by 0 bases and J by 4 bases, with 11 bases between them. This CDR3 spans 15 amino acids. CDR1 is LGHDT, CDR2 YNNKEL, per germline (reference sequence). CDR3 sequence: CASSQDLVASDTQYF. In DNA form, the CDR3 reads TGTGCCAGCAGCCAAGATTTGGTAGCGTCAGATACGCAGTATTTT.

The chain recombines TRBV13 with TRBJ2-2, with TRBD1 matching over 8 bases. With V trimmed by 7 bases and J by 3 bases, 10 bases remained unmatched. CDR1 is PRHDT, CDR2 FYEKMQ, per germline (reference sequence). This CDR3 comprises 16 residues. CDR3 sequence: CASTITGTGYTGELFF. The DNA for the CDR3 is TGTGCCAGCACAATCACCGGGACAGGCTACACCGGGGAGCTGTTTTTT.

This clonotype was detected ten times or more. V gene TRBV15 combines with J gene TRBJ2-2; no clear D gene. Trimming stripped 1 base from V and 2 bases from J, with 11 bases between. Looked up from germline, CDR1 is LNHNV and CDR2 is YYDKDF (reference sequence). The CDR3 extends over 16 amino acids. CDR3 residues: CATSRVGNTNTGELFF. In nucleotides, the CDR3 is TGTGCCACCAGCAGAGTTGGGAACACCAACACCGGGGAGCTGTTTTTT.

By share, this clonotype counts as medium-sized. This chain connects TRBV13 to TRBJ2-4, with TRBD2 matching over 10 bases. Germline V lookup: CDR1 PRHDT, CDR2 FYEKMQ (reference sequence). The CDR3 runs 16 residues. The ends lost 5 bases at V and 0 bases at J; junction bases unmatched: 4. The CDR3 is CASSETSGIAKNIQYF. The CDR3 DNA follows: TGTGCCAGCAGCGAAACTAGCGGGATAGCCAAAAACATTCAGTACTTC.

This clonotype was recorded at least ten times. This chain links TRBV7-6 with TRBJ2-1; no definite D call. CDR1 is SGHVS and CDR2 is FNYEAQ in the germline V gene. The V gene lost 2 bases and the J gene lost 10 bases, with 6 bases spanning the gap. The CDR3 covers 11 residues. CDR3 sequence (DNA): TGTGCCAGCAGCTTACGAGAGGAGCAGTTCTTC. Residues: CASSLREEQFF.

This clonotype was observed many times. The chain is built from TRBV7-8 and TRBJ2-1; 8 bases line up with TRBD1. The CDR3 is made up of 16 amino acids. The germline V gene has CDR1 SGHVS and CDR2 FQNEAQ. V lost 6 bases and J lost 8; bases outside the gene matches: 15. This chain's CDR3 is CASSSQTGEFTYEQFF. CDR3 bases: TGTGCCAGCAGTTCCCAGACAGGGGAATTTACGTATGAGCAGTTCTTC.

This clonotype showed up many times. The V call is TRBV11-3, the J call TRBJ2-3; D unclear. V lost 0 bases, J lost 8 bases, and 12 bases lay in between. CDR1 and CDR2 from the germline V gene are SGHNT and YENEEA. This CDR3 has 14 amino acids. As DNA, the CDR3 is TGTGCCAGCAGCTTAGATCCGTCCAACCCTACGCAGTATTTT. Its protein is CASSLDPSNPTQYF.

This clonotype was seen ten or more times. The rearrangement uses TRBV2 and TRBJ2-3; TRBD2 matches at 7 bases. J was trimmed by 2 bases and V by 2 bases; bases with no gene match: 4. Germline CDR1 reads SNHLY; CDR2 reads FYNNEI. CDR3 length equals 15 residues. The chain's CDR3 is CASSERSGSTDTQYF. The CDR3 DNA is TGTGCCAGCAGTGAACGTAGCGGGTCCACAGATACGCAGTATTTT.

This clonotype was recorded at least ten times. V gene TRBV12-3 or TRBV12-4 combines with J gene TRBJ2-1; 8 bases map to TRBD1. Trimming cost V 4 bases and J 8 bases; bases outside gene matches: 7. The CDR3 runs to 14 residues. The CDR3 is CASSSGQVRDEQFF. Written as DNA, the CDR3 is TGTGCCAGCAGTTCGGGACAGGTCAGGGATGAGCAGTTCTTC.

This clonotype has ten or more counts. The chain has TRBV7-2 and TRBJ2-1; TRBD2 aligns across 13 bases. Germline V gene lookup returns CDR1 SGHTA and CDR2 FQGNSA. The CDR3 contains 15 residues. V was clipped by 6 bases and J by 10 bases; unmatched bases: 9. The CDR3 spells CASSSGLAGVEEQFF. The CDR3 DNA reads TGTGCCAGCAGTTCCGGACTAGCGGGAGTTGAAGAGCAGTTCTTC.

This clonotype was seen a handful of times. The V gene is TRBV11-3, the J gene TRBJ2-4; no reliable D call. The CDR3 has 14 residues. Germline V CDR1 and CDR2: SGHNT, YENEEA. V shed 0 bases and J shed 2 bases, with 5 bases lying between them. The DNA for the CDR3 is TGTGCCAGCAGCTTAGAGGTTACCAAAAACATTCAGTACTTC. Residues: CASSLEVTKNIQYF.

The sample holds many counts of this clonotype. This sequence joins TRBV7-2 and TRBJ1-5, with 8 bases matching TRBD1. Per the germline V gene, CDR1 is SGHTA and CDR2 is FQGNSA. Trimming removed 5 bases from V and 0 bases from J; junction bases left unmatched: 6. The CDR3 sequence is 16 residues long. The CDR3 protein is CASSPAGGFSNQPQHF. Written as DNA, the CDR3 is TGTGCCAGCAGCCCGGCAGGGGGCTTTAGCAATCAGCCCCAGCATTTT.